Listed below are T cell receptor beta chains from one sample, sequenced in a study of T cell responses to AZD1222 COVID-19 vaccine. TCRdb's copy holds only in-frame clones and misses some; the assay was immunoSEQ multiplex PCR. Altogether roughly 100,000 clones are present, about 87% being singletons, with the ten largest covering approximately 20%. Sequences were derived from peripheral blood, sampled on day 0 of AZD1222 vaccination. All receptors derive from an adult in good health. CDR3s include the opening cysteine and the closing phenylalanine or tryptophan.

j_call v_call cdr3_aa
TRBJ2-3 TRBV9 CASSAYRDPVTDTQYF
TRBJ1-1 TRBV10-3 CATQTGGEFEAFF
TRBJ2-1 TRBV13 CASSTDRGHNEQFF
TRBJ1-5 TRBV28 CASRPQGRSNQPQHF
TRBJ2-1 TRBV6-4 CASSEKPSGRASEQFF
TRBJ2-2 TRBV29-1 CSVDGLAGWAAGELFF
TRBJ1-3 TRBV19 CASSILAAISGNTIYF
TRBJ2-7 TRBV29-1 CSVERGGGEQYF
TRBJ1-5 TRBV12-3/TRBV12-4 CASSWGMGQPQHF
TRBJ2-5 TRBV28 CASSLGQGSKTQYF
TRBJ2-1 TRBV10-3 CAISEYSEQFF
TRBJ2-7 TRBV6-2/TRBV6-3 CASSYDGPPYEQYF
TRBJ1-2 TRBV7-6 CASSILGAGYTF
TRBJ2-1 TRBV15 CATSRDHGGAYNEQFF
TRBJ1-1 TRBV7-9 CASSFDGTNTEAFF
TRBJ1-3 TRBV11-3 CASSLGRNSGNTIYF
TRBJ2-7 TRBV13 CASSLKGGPYEQYF
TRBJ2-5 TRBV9 CASGEETQYF
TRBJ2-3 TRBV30 CAWSVSGTGVDTQYF
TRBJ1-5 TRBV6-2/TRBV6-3 CASSYVTGQAWQPQHF
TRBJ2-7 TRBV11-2 CASSRGGREQYF
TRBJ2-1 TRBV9 CASSANQWEQFF
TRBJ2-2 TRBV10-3 CAISEVASNTGELFF
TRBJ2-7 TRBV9 CASSPIQLPREQYF